This T cell receptor (beta chain) was sequenced for a study of cytotoxic CD8 clonotypes in ibrutinib-treated CLL. At the level of the study: The subjects consisted of roughly twelve relapsed/refractory and around 15 treatment-naive individuals, with 17 IGHV unmutated. Partial responders around 24, complete 2; about 12 progressed and around 15 stayed in remission by median 68 months. Study observations and caveats: Against age-matched healthy donors, baseline clonality ran higher and tracked circulating CD8+ T-cell counts. Increased clonality at ibrutinib response gave way to a return toward baseline at progression.

The CDR3 has 11 residues. V lost 8 bases, J lost 10 bases, and 12 bases lay in between. Germline loops: CDR1 MGHRA, CDR2 YSYEKL. TCRdb keeps only in-frame clones here, not all; method: immunoSEQ multiplex PCR. Altogether around 200,000 clones are present, roughly 65% being singletons, with the ten largest covering more than 4.5%. This clone appeared many times. Antigen unknown. The chain carries TRBV4-1 and TRBJ2-1, with D unresolved. Sequencing was performed on PBMCs, taken after 12 months of ibrutinib treatment. The sequence derives from a human donor with chronic lymphocytic leukemia. The CDR3 DNA sequence: TGCGCCAGCGGCCCCGGGCAAGAGCAGTTCTTC. Its protein product is CASGPGQEQFF.